This TCR beta chain was sequenced for a study of T-cell memory formation after mild COVID-19. The V gene's germline CDR1 is LGHDT and CDR2 YNNKEL (reference sequence). The CDR3 has 16 residues. The V end was cut by 1 base, the J end by 0 bases, with 12 bases between. TCRdb fed the 5' RACE reads into MiXCR, producing one record per CDR3 protein. The data hold around 300,000 distinct CDR3 sequences, with 12% to 15% observed a single time. In its sample, this clonotype was seen many times. The receptor was isolated from a man younger than 35 who had mild COVID-19 (a few samples of this study predate the infection). Cell type and time point are not known. V gene TRBV3-1 combines with J gene TRBJ1-1; D is unclear. Sequencing used PBMCs or a T cell subset sorted from them (not recorded which). The CDR3 DNA sequence: TGTGCCAGCAGCCAAGGTTTGGAGCGAATGAACACTGAAGCTTTCTTT. Translation gives CASSQGLERMNTEAFF.